This T cell receptor (beta chain) came from a study of blood T cell repertoires in COVID-19. This table comes from immunoSEQ multiplex PCR, and its TCRdb copy is limited to in-frame clones, with some not included. The sample consists of 90,000 or so clones, about 91% of them appearing once. CDR3 length: 13 residues. The V gene's germline CDR1 is MNHEY and CDR2 SVGAGI. The ends were cut back, 7 bases at V and 5 bases at J, with 9 bases in the middle. Sequencing used peripheral blood. The receptor was isolated from a human donor with active COVID-19. The donor label of this sample is uncertain. The chain uses TRBV6-5 and TRBJ1-6, with D perhaps matching TRBD1 (6 bases). The CDR3 reads CASTQGNNSPLHF. The CDR3 DNA is TGTGCCAGCACACAGGGAAATAATTCACCCCTCCACTTT.